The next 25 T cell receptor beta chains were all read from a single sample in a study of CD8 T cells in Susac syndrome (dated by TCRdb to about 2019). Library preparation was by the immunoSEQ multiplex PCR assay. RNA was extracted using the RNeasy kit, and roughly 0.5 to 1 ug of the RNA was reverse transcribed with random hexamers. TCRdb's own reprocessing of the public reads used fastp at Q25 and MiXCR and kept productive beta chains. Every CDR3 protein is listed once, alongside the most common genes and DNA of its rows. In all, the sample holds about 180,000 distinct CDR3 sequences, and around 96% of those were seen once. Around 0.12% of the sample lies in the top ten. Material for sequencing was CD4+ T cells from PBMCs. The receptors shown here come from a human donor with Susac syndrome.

The DNA for the CDR3 is TGTGCCACCAGTGATTCTACAGAGCCCTGGGATACGCAGTATTTT. Amino acids: CATSDSTEPWDTQYF. The chain uses TRBV24-1 and TRBJ2-3; D is unclear. The CDR3 length is 15 residues. Germline V gene lookup returns CDR1 KGHDR and CDR2 SFDVKD. V gave up 2 bases and J gave up 6 bases, with 14 bases separating them.

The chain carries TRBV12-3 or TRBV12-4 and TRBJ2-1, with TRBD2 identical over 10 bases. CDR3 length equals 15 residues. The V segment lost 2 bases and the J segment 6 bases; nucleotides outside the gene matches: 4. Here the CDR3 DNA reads TGTGCCAGCAGTTTAAGCGGGAGGGGGGGCAATGAGCAGTTCTTC. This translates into CASSLSGRGGNEQFF.

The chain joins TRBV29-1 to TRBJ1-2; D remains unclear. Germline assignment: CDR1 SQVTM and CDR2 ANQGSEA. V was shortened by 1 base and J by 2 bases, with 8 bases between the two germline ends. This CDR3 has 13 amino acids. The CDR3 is CSVEARANYGYTF. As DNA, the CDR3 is TGCAGCGTTGAAGCCAGAGCAAACTATGGCTACACCTTC. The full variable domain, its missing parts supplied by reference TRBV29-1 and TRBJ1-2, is SAVISQKPSRDICQRGTSLTIQCQVDSQVTMMFWYRQQPGQSLTLIATANQGSEATYESGFVIDKFPISRPNLTFSTLTVSNMSPEDSSIYLCSVEARANYGYTFGSGTRLTVV.

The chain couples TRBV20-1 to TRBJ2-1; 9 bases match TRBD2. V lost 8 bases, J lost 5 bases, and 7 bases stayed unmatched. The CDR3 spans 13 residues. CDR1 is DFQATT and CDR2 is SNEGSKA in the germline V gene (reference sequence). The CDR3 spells CSSTSGLNNEQFF. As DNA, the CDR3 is TGCAGTTCGACTAGCGGACTAAACAATGAGCAGTTCTTC.

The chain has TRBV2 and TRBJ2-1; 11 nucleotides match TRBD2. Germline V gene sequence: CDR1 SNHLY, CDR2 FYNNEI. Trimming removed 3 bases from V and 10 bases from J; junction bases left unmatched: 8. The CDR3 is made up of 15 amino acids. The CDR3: CASSDFSGRASEQFF. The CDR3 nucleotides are TGTGCCAGCAGTGATTTTAGCGGGAGGGCCTCCGAGCAGTTCTTC.

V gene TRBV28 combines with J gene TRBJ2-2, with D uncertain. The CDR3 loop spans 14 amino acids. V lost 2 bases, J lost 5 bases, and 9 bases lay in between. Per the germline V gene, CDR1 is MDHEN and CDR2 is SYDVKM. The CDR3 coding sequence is TGTGCCAGCAGTTTACGGGCCGAGACCGGGGAGCTGTTTTTT. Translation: CASSLRAETGELFF. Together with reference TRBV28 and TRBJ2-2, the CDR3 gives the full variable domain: DVKVTQSSRYLVKRTGEKVFLECVQDMDHENMFWYRQDPGLGLRLIYFSYDVKMKEKGDIPEGYSVSREKKERFSLILESASTNQTSMYLCASSLRAETGELFFGEGSRLTVL.

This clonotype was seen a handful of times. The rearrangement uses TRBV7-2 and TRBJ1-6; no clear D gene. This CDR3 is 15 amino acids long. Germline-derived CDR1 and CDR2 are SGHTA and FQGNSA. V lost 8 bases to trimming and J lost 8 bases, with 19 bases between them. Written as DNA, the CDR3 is TGTGCCAGCTCACACCACGACAAGGACCATTCACCCCTCCACTTT. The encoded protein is CASSHHDKDHSPLHF.

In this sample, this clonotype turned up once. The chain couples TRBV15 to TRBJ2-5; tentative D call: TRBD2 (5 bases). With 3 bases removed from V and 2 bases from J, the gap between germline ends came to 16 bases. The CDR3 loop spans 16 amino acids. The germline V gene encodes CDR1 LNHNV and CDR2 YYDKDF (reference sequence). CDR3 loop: CATSRDIQRGQETQYF. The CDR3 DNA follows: TGTGCCACCAGCAGGGATATCCAACGGGGACAAGAGACCCAGTACTTC.

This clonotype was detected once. CDR3 loop: CASSDVTPPVGWQPLHF. In nucleotides, the CDR3 is TGTGCCAGCAGTGATGTTACGCCGCCGGTAGGATGGCAACCCCTCCACTTT. V and J are TRBV6-1 and TRBJ1-6, with D hard to call. V was cut by 3 bases and J by 12 bases, with 24 bases left in between. In germline, CDR1 is MNHNS, CDR2 SASEGT. This CDR3 region has 17 residues.

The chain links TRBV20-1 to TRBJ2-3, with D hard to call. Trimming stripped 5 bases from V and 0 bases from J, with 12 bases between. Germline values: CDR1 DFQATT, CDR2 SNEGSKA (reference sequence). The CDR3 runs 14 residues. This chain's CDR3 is CSAYDSTSTDTQYF. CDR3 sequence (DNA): TGCAGTGCTTATGACTCAACTAGCACAGATACGCAGTATTTT.

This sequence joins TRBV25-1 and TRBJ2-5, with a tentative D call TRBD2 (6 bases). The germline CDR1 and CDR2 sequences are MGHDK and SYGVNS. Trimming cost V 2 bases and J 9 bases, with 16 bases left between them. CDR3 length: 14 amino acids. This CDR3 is CASSEGFGGSAQYF. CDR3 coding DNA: TGTGCCAGCAGTGAAGGATTTGGGGGGAGCGCCCAGTACTTC.

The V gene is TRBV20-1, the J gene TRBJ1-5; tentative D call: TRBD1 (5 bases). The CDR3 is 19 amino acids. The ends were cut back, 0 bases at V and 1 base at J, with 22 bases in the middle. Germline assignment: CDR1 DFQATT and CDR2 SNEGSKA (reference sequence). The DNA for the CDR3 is TGCAGTGCTAGAGATGAGGTCTATGGGGGGGTCTACAGCAATCAGCCCCAGCATTTT. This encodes CSARDEVYGGVYSNQPQHF.

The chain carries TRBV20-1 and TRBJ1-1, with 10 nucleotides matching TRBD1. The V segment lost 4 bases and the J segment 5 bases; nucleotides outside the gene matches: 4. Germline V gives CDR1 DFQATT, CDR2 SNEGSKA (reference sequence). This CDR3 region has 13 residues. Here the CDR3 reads CSATGDRGTEAFF. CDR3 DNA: TGCAGTGCTACGGGGGACAGGGGAACTGAAGCTTTCTTT.

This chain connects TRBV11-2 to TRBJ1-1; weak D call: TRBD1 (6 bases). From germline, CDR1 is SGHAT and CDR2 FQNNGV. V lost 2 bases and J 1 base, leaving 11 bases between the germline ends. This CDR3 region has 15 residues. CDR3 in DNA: TGTGCCAGCAGCTTATCTGGACAGAGGAACACTGAAGCTTTCTTT. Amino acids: CASSLSGQRNTEAFF.

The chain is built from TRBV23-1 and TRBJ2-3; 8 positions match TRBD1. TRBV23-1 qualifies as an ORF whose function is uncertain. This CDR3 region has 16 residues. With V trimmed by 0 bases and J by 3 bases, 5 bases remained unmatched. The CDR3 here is CASSQSPRQGTDTQYF. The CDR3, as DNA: TGCGCCAGCAGTCAATCCCCGAGACAGGGGACAGATACGCAGTATTTT.

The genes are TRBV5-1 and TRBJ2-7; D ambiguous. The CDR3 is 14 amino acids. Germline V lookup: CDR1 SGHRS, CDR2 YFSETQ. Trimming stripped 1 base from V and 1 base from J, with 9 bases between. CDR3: CASSLTLRSYEQYF. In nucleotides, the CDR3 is TGCGCCAGCAGCTTGACCTTGAGGTCCTACGAGCAGTACTTC.

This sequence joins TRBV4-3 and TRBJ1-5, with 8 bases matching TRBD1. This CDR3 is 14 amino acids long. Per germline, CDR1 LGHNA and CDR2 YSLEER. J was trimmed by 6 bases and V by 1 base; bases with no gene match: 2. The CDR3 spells CASSQAGGGQPQHF. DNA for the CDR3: TGCGCCAGCAGCCAAGCAGGGGGCGGTCAGCCCCAGCATTTT.

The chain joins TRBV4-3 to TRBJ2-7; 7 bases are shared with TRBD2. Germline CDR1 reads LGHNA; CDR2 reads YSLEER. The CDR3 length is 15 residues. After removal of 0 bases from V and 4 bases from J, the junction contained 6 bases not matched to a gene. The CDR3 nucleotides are TGCGCCAGCAGCCAAGATCACGGGGGGAGGTACGAGCAGTACTTC. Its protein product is CASSQDHGGRYEQYF.

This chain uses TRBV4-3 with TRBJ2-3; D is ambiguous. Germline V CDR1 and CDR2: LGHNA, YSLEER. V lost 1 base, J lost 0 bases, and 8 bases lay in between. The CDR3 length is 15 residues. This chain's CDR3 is CASSQVLDSTDTQYF. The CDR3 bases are TGCGCCAGCAGCCAAGTGCTAGACAGCACAGATACGCAGTATTTT.

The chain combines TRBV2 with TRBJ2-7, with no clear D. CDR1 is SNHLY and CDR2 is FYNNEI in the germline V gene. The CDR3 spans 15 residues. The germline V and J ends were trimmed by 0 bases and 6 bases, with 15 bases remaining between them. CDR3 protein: CASSEAPLEVGEQYV. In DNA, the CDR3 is TGTGCCAGCAGTGAAGCGCCCCTCGAAGTTGGCGAGCAGTACGTC.

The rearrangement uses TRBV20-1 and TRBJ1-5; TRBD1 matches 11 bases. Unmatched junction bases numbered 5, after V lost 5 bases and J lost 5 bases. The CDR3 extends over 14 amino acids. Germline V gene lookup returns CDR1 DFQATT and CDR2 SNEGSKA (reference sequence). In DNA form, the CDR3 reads TGCAGTGCTTCCGGGACAGGGGGTCATCAGCCCCAGCATTTT. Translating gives CSASGTGGHQPQHF.

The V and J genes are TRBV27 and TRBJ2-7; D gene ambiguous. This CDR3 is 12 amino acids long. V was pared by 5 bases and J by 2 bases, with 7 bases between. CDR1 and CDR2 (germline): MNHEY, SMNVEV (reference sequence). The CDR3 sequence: CASSHSPYEQYF. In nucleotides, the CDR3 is TGTGCCAGCAGTCATTCCCCCTACGAGCAGTACTTC.

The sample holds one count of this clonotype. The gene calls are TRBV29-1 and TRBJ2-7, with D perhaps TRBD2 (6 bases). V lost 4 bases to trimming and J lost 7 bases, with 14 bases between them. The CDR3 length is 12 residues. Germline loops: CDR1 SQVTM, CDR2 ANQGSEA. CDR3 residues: CSVAGSAEEQYF. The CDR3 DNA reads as TGCAGCGTTGCCGGGAGCGCGGAAGAGCAGTACTTC.

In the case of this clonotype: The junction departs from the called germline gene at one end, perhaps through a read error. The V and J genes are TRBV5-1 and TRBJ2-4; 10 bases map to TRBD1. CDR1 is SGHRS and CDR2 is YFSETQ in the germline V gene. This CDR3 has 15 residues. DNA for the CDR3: TGCGCCAGCAGTTTGGAGGCGGGACAGGGGAACATTCAGTACTTC. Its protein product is CASSLEAGQGNIQYF.

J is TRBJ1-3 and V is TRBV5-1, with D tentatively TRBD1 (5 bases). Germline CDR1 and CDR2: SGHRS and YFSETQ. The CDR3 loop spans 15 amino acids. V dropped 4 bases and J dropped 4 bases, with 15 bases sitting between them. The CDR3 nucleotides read TGCGCCAGCAGCATTACAGGCTCAGGCGGAAACACCATATATTTT. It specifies CASSITGSGGNTIYF.